These 30 T cell receptor beta chains originate from one sample sequenced in a study of blood T cell repertoires in COVID-19. Measured with immunoSEQ multiplex PCR; TCRdb has only the in-frame clones, and not every one. Seen here are 45,000 to 65,000 clones, approximately 80% observed once, and the top ten hold roughly two fifths. Sequencing used peripheral blood. Source of these receptors: a man between 65 and 85 years old with active or convalescent COVID-19.

The rearrangement joins TRBV24-1 to TRBJ1-2; D uncertain. Germline V gene lookup returns CDR1 KGHDR and CDR2 SFDVKD. The length of the CDR3 is 15 residues. V dropped 3 bases and J dropped 0 bases, with 10 bases sitting between them. The CDR3 is CATSDGPVTNYGYTF. The CDR3 region has the DNA TGTGCCACCAGTGATGGGCCAGTTACTAACTATGGCTACACCTTC.

The chain carries TRBV7-3 and TRBJ2-3; possibly TRBD2 for D (5 bases). The CDR3 loop spans 13 amino acids. Germline V CDR1 and CDR2: SGHTA, FQGTGA. Trimming stripped 6 bases from V and 4 bases from J, with 11 bases between. CDR3 nucleotides: TGTGCCAGCAGTCTCACGAGGGCAGATACGCAGTATTTT. It translates to CASSLTRADTQYF.

The J gene is TRBJ2-5, the V gene TRBV5-4; 14 positions match TRBD2. The V gene end was trimmed by 4 bases and the J gene end by 1 base; junction bases not matched to a gene: 6. There are 17 residues in the CDR3. Germline lookup yields CDR1 SGHNT and CDR2 YYREEE (reference sequence). The CDR3 DNA follows: TGTGCCAGCAGCCGGGAAGGGACTAGCGGGAGCCAAGAGACCCAGTACTTC. Translating it yields CASSREGTSGSQETQYF.

V usage is TRBV5-6 and J usage is TRBJ2-5, with TRBD2 identical over 11 bases. Losses at the gene ends were 4 bases for V and 2 bases for J; bases not matched to a gene: 7. This CDR3 is 16 amino acids long. Germline values: CDR1 SGHDT, CDR2 YYEEEE. The CDR3: CASSVVAGGTQETQYF. The CDR3, as DNA: TGTGCCAGCAGCGTCGTAGCGGGGGGGACGCAAGAGACCCAGTACTTC.

The table lists this clone with a count of one. This rearrangement joins TRBV11-2 to TRBJ2-2; TRBD2 matches at 8 bases. CDR3 size: 14 residues. V gave up 5 bases and J gave up 4 bases; unmatched junction bases: 3. Germline CDR1 is SGHAT and CDR2 is FQNNGV. The CDR3 DNA follows: TGTGCCAGCAGCCCAGCGGGAGCCACCGGGGAGCTGTTTTTT. This sequence encodes CASSPAGATGELFF.

The V and J genes are TRBV6-2 or TRBV6-3 and TRBJ1-1, with TRBD1 matching over 7 bases. The CDR3 is 15 residues long. Trimming at V came to 4 bases and at J to 1 base, leaving 6 bases not matched to a gene. In germline, CDR1 is MNHEY, CDR2 SVGEGT. The CDR3: CASSSPDRANTEAFF. In DNA form, the CDR3 reads TGTGCCAGCAGTTCCCCCGACAGGGCGAACACTGAAGCTTTCTTT.

This sequence joins TRBV29-1 and TRBJ1-5; 8 positions match TRBD1. This CDR3 has 13 residues. Unmatched junction bases numbered 2, after V lost 1 base and J lost 6 bases. Per germline, CDR1 SQVTM and CDR2 ANQGSEA. The CDR3 nucleotides read TGCAGCGTTGAAGGCGGACAGGGTCAGCCCCAGCATTTT. The encoded protein is CSVEGGQGQPQHF.

The chain recombines TRBV20-1 with TRBJ1-5, with 7 bases that match TRBD1. The CDR3 contains 14 residues. With 3 bases clipped from V and 6 bases from J, the junction kept 8 bases outside the gene matches. Germline assignment: CDR1 DFQATT and CDR2 SNEGSKA (reference sequence). The CDR3 region has the DNA TGCAGTGCTAGTGGTAACAGGGGTGGTCAGCCCCAGCATTTT. Residues: CSASGNRGGQPQHF.

The chain links TRBV9 to TRBJ1-2; D is possibly TRBD1 (6 bases). CDR3 length: 13 amino acids. The V gene lost 3 bases and the J gene lost 2 bases, with 8 bases spanning the gap. Germline values: CDR1 SGDLS, CDR2 YYNGEE. The DNA for the CDR3 is TGTGCCAGCAGCGGAAGGGGGAACTATGGCTACACCTTC. It is translated as CASSGRGNYGYTF.

The chain has TRBV24-1 and TRBJ2-5; 7 bases are shared with TRBD2. The CDR3 totals 15 residues. J was trimmed by 4 bases and V by 3 bases; bases with no gene match: 7. Germline assignment: CDR1 KGHDR and CDR2 SFDVKD. CDR3 residues: CATSDRQGGRETQYF. CDR3 bases: TGTGCCACCAGTGATCGTCAGGGAGGGAGAGAGACCCAGTACTTC.

V usage is TRBV3-1 (or the pseudogene TRBV3-2) and J usage is TRBJ1-1; a weak D match, TRBD1 (6 bases). V lost 4 bases and J 1 base, leaving 16 bases between the germline ends. Germline assignment: CDR1 LGHDT and CDR2 YNNKEL (reference sequence). The CDR3 has 16 amino acids. CDR3 region: CASSPGWGPPNTEAFF. DNA for the CDR3: TGTGCCAGCAGCCCAGGTTGGGGGCCGCCGAACACTGAAGCTTTCTTT.

The chain links TRBV6-5 to TRBJ1-4, with 8 bases matching TRBD1. Trimming removed 5 bases from V and 8 bases from J; junction bases left unmatched: 10. The CDR3 covers 15 residues. CDR1 and CDR2 (germline): MNHEY, SVGAGI. CDR3 amino acids: CASSPSTGVDEKLFF. The DNA of the CDR3 is TGTGCCAGCAGTCCGTCGACAGGGGTGGACGAAAAACTGTTTTTT.

The V and J genes are TRBV4-1 and TRBJ1-4; no clear D gene. This CDR3 has 14 amino acids. Germline assignment: CDR1 MGHRA and CDR2 YSYEKL. Trimming took 5 bases from V and 2 from J, leaving 9 bases between them. CDR3 bases: TGCGCCAGCAGCTCGGAGATCACTAATGAAAAACTGTTTTTT. Protein: CASSSEITNEKLFF.

The genes are TRBV18 and TRBJ1-1; TRBD1 might be the D (6 bases). Germline CDR1 and CDR2: KGHSH and LQKENI. V was pared by 0 bases and J by 3 bases, with 11 bases between. The CDR3 loop spans 15 amino acids. CDR3 coding DNA: TGTGCCAGCTCACCACCGCTGCAGGGGTACACTGAAGCTTTCTTT. Amino acid sequence: CASSPPLQGYTEAFF.

The chain combines TRBV15 with TRBJ1-2; TRBD1 matches at 7 bases. Trimming at V came to 5 bases and at J to 3 bases, leaving 6 bases not matched to a gene. CDR3 length equals 14 residues. The V gene's germline CDR1 is LNHNV and CDR2 YYDKDF (reference sequence). CDR3 sequence reads: CATSPGQVDYGYTF. CDR3 bases: TGTGCCACCAGCCCCGGACAGGTTGACTATGGCTACACCTTC.

The rearrangement joins TRBV7-9 to TRBJ1-2; D is unresolved. The V and J ends lost 1 base and 4 bases respectively, with 19 bases between them. This CDR3 has 17 amino acids. Per the germline V gene, CDR1 is SEHNR and CDR2 is FQNEAQ (reference sequence). In nucleotides, the CDR3 is TGTGCCAGCAGCTTAGGAGAGGCGGCAGCGCTTACCTATGGCTACACCTTC. Protein: CASSLGEAAALTYGYTF.

The table lists this clone with a count of one. The J gene is TRBJ2-3, the V gene TRBV5-1; tentatively, D is TRBD2 (6 bases). The CDR3 is 13 amino acids. V gave up 7 bases and J gave up 4 bases, with 13 bases separating them. Germline-derived CDR1 and CDR2 are SGHRS and YFSETQ. The CDR3 region has the DNA TGCGCCAGCCGACTAGTTCCCCCAGATACGCAGTATTTT. Amino acids: CASRLVPPDTQYF.

This clone was seen more than once but under ten times. The gene calls are TRBV7-2 and TRBJ1-2, with D possibly TRBD1 on 5 matching bases. CDR3 length: 13 amino acids. V was shortened by 5 bases and J by 4 bases, with 11 bases between the two germline ends. Germline-derived CDR1 and CDR2 are SGHTA and FQGNSA. CDR3 nucleotides: TGTGCCAGCAGCATAGGGGCAAGCTATGGCTACACCTTC. This encodes CASSIGASYGYTF.

This clone was counted at least ten times. The CDR3 region has the DNA TGTGCCAGCAGCCAAGGGGGCTATGAGCAGTTCTTC. It specifies CASSQGGYEQFF. The chain recombines TRBV14 with TRBJ2-1; tentatively, D is TRBD1 (5 bases). Germline loops: CDR1 SGHDN, CDR2 FVKESK. This CDR3 comprises 12 residues. The V gene lost 1 base and the J gene lost 8 bases, with 6 bases spanning the gap.

The CDR3 sequence is CASSGRARVGYTF. CDR3 coding DNA: TGTGCCAGCAGTGGCAGGGCAAGGGTTGGCTACACCTTC. The V gene is TRBV28, the J gene TRBJ1-2, with D maybe TRBD1 (5 bases). The V gene lost 5 bases and the J gene lost 7 bases, with 14 bases spanning the gap. The germline gives CDR1 MDHEN, CDR2 SYDVKM. This CDR3 is built from 13 residues.

V gene TRBV5-1 combines with J gene TRBJ1-2; TRBD1 aligns across 9 bases. The V gene's germline CDR1 is SGHRS and CDR2 YFSETQ. V lost 4 bases and J lost 3; bases outside the gene matches: 7. This CDR3 contains 15 residues. CDR3 in DNA: TGCGCCAGCAGCCCAGGGACAGGGACGGACTATGGCTACACCTTC. Translation gives CASSPGTGTDYGYTF.

J is TRBJ1-4 and V is TRBV18; TRBD1 aligns across 11 bases. CDR1 and CDR2 (germline): KGHSH, LQKENI. The length of the CDR3 is 16 residues. Unmatched junction bases numbered 4, after V lost 3 bases and J lost 4 bases. The CDR3, as DNA: TGTGCCAGCTCACCTTGGACAGGGGGCGTTAATGAAAAACTGTTTTTT. It yields the protein CASSPWTGGVNEKLFF.

There are a few counts of this clone. The chain has TRBV7-9 and TRBJ1-1; no firm D call. V lost 2 bases, J lost 5 bases, and 12 bases lay in between. CDR3 length equals 14 residues. CDR1 and CDR2 from the germline V gene are SEHNR and FQNEAQ (reference sequence). The CDR3 nucleotides read TGTGCCAGCAGCTTACGCGGGGAAGGAACTGAAGCTTTCTTT. Amino acids: CASSLRGEGTEAFF.

The V and J genes are TRBV9 and TRBJ2-1, with TRBD2 matching over 8 bases. Trimming at V came to 2 bases and at J to 0 bases, leaving 1 base not matched to a gene. Looked up from germline, CDR1 is SGDLS and CDR2 is YYNGEE. The CDR3 loop spans 15 amino acids. In nucleotides, the CDR3 is TGTGCCAGCAGCGTTAGCGGGAACTCCTACAATGAGCAGTTCTTC. Translated: CASSVSGNSYNEQFF.

The rearrangement links TRBV4-3 to TRBJ1-1; D is unclear. This CDR3 region has 13 residues. Germline-derived CDR1 and CDR2 are LGHNA and YSLEER. Trimming removed 4 bases at V and 0 bases at J, with 6 bases between. DNA of the CDR3: TGCGCCAGCAGCCGAGGGTTGAACACTGAAGCTTTCTTT. This sequence encodes CASSRGLNTEAFF.

This clone was counted ten times or more. This rearrangement joins TRBV7-9 to TRBJ2-1; D is unclear. CDR1 SEHNR and CDR2 FQNEAQ come from the germline V gene (reference sequence). This CDR3 has 15 amino acids. V gave up 4 bases and J gave up 0 bases, with 10 bases separating them. CDR3 sequence (DNA): TGTGCCAGCAGCTCAACTGTTGCCTCCTACAATGAGCAGTTCTTC. Its translation: CASSSTVASYNEQFF.

The rearrangement uses TRBV4-1 and TRBJ1-6; tentative D call: TRBD1 (5 bases). V lost 0 bases and J 5 bases, leaving 8 bases between the germline ends. The germline gives CDR1 MGHRA, CDR2 YSYEKL. This CDR3 has 15 residues. The CDR3 DNA sequence: TGCGCCAGCAGCCAAGAGCCCAGGGATAATTCACCCCTCCACTTT. It yields the protein CASSQEPRDNSPLHF.

The CDR3 region is CARPGRGNEQYF. In nucleotides, the CDR3 is TGTGCCCGCCCCGGGCGGGGGAACGAGCAGTACTTC. V usage is TRBV5-6 and J usage is TRBJ2-7, with 7 bases aligning to TRBD2. The CDR3 runs 12 residues. The V segment lost 10 bases and the J segment 5 bases; nucleotides outside the gene matches: 9. The germline V gene encodes CDR1 SGHDT and CDR2 YYEEEE.

The chain links TRBV4-3 to TRBJ2-5; D possibly corresponds to TRBD1 (5 bases). The V gene's germline CDR1 is LGHNA and CDR2 YSLEER. V dropped 0 bases and J dropped 7 bases, with 24 bases sitting between them. CDR3 length: 18 amino acids. The CDR3 loop is CASSQDWMVQGGVGTQYF. In DNA form, the CDR3 reads TGCGCCAGCAGCCAAGATTGGATGGTGCAGGGCGGCGTAGGGACCCAGTACTTC.

The table lists this clone with a count of one. At one end, the junction sequence differs from germline, possibly due to a read error. V is TRBV23-1 and J is TRBJ2-3; no clear D gene. TRBV23-1 is assigned to the ORF class and has an uncertain function. CDR3 length: 14 residues. The CDR3 spells CASNQSSGTDTQYF. The CDR3 region has the DNA TGCGCCAGCAATCAATCGTCAGGCACAGATACGCAGTATTTT.